The present TCR beta chain was sequenced within a study of beta chain features in type 1 diabetes. Study results and limitations: Significant though moderate, a shortening of TCRB CDR3s appeared in all four CD4+ subsets of Type 1 diabetes patients. VDJ junctions sequenced from type 1 diabetes patients showed fewer insertions and more deletions.

The authors reverse transcribed all of the isolated RNA, so sequencing captured expressed TCRB transcripts. Produced via immunoSEQ multiplex PCR; TCRdb's table is partial and in-frame only. The data contain about 700,000 clones, 10% to 15% of them singletons. This clone was counted a few times. Its matching antigen is unknown. The CDR3 totals 14 residues. The germline V gene encodes CDR1 MDHEN and CDR2 SYDVKM. The V and J ends lost 8 bases and 3 bases, in that order; junction bases with no gene match: 6. Sequencing used naive CD4+ T cells from blood. The V and J genes are TRBV28 and TRBJ2-3; 9 bases are shared with TRBD1. This clonotype was obtained from a man between 18 and 35 years old with type 1 diabetes. CDR3 region: CASGPGQGTDTQYF. The CDR3, as DNA: TGTGCCAGCGGACCGGGACAGGGAACAGATACGCAGTATTTT.